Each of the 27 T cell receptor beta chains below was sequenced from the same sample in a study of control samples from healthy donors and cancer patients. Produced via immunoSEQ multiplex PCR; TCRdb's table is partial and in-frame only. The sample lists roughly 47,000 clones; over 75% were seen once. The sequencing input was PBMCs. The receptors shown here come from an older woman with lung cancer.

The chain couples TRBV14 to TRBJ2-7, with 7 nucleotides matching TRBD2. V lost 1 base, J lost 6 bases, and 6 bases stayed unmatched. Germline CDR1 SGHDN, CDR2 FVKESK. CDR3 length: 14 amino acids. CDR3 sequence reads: CASSQVGGSGEQYF. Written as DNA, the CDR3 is TGTGCCAGCAGCCAAGTGGGCGGGAGTGGCGAGCAGTACTTC. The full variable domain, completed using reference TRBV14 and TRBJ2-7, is EAGVTQFPSHSVIEKGQTVTLRCDPISGHDNLYWYRRVMGKEIKFLLHFVKESKQDESGMPNNRFLAERTGGTYSTLKVQPAELEDSGVYFCASSQVGGSGEQYFGPGTRLTVT.

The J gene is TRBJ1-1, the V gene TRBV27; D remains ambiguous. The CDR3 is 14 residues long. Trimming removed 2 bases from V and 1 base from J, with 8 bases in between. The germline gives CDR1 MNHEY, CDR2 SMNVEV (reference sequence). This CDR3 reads CASSLKRQNTEAFF. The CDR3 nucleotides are TGTGCCAGCAGTTTAAAGAGACAGAACACTGAAGCTTTCTTT.

This chain's CDR3 is CASSLSQGADYGYTF. CDR3 nucleotides: TGTGCCAGCAGTTTATCACAGGGAGCGGACTATGGCTACACCTTC. The gene calls are TRBV27 and TRBJ1-2; D might be TRBD1 (6 bases). Trimming cost V 0 bases and J 3 bases, with 11 bases left between them. This CDR3 has 15 amino acids. CDR1 MNHEY and CDR2 SMNVEV come from the germline V gene (reference sequence).

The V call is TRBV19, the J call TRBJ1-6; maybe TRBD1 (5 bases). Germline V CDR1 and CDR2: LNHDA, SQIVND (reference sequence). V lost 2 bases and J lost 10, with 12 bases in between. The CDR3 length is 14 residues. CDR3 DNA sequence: TGTGCCAGTAGTATACTGGGGCAAGGATCACCCCTCCACTTT. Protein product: CASSILGQGSPLHF.

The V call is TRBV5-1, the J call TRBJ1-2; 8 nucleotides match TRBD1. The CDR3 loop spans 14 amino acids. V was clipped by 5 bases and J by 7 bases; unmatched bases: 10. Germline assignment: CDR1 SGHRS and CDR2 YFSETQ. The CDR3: CASRPDRAQFGYTF. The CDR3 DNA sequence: TGCGCCAGCAGACCGGACAGGGCACAATTTGGCTACACCTTC.

The CDR3 bases are TGTGCCAGCAGTTTATTGGTGGGGCGCGACACTGAAGCTTTCTTT. This sequence encodes CASSLLVGRDTEAFF. The V and J genes are TRBV28 and TRBJ1-1, with D tentatively TRBD1 (5 bases). Germline CDR1 is MDHEN and CDR2 is SYDVKM. The CDR3 contains 15 residues. V lost 1 base and J 3 bases, leaving 12 bases between the germline ends.

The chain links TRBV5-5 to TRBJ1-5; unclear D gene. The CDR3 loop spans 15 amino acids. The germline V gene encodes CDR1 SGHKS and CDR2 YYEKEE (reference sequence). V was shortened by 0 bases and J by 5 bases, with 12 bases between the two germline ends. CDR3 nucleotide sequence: TGTGCCAGCAGCTTGGTAGGGTTATGGGATCAGCCCCAGCATTTT. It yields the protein CASSLVGLWDQPQHF.

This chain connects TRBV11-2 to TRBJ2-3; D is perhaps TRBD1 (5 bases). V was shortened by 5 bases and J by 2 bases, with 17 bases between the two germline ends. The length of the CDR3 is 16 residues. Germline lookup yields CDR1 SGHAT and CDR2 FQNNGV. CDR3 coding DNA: TGTGCCAGCAGCGAAAAGGGGTCCCCCTACACAGATACGCAGTATTTT. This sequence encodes CASSEKGSPYTDTQYF.

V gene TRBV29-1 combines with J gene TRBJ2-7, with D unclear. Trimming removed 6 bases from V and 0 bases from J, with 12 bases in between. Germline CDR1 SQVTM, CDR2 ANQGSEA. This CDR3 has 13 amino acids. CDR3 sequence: CSVKGQTSYEQYF. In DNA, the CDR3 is TGCAGCGTAAAAGGGCAGACCTCCTACGAGCAGTACTTC.

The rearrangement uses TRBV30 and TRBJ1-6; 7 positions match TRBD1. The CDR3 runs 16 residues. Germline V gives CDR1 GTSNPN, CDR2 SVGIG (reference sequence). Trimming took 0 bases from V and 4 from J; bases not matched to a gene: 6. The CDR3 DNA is TGTGCCTGGAGTGTACGAGGGGGCGCGTATAATTCACCCCTCCACTTT. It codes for CAWSVRGGAYNSPLHF.

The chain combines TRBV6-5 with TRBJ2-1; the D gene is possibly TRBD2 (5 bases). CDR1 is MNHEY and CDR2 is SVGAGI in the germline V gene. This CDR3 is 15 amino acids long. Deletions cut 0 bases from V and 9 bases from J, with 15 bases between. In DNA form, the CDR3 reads TGTGCCAGCAGTTACTCCAGCCTAGCTCTCGGTGAGCAGTTCTTC. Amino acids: CASSYSSLALGEQFF.

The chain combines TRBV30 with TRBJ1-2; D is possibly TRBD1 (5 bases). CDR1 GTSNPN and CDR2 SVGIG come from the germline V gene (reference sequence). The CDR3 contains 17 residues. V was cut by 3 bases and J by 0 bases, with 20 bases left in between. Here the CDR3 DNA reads TGTGCCTGGAGCAAGAGGTCGAGACAGCTCCCTAACTATGGCTACACCTTC. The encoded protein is CAWSKRSRQLPNYGYTF.

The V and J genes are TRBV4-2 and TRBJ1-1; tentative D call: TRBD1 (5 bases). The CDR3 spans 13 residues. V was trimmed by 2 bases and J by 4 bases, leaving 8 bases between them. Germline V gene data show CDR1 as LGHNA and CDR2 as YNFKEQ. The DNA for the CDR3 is TGTGCCAGCAGCCAACAGGGAAGCACTGAAGCTTTCTTT. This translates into CASSQQGSTEAFF.

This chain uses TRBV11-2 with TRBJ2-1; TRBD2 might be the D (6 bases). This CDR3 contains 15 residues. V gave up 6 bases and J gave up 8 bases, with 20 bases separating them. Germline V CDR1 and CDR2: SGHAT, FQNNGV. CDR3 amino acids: CASRTWGGRRDEQFF. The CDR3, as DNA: TGTGCCAGCAGAACATGGGGAGGAAGGAGGGATGAGCAGTTCTTC.

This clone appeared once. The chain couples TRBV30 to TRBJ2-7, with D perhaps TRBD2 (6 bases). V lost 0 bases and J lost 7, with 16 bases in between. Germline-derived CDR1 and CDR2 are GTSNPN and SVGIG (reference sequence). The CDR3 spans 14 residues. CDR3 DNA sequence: TGTGCCTGGAGTGTACAAGGACTACCGGGGGAGCAGTACTTC. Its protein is CAWSVQGLPGEQYF.

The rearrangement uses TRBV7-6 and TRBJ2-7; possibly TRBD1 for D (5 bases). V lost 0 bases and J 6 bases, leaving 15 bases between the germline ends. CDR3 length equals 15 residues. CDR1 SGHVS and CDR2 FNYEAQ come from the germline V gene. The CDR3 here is CASSLAQGVTAEQYF. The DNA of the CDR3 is TGTGCCAGCAGCTTAGCGCAAGGGGTAACAGCCGAGCAGTACTTC.

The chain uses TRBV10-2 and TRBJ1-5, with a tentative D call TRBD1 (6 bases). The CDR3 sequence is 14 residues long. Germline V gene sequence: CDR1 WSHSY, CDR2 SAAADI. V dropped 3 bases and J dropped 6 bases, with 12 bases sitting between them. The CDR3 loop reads CASSDPEQGQPQHF. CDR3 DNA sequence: TGCGCCAGCAGTGACCCAGAACAGGGTCAGCCCCAGCATTTT.

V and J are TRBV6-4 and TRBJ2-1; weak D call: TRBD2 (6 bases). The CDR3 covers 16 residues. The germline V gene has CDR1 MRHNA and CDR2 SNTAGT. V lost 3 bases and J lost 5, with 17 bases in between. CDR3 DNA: TGTGCCAGCAGTGAAGAAGGAGGGGTGAACCACAATGAGCAGTTCTTC. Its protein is CASSEEGGVNHNEQFF.

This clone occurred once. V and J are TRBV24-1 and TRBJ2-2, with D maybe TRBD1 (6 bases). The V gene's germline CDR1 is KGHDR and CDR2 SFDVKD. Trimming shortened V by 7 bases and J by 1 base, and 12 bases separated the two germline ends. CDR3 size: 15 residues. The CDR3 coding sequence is TGTGCCACCAGATCGGACAGAGTGAACACCGGGGAGCTGTTTTTT. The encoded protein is CATRSDRVNTGELFF.

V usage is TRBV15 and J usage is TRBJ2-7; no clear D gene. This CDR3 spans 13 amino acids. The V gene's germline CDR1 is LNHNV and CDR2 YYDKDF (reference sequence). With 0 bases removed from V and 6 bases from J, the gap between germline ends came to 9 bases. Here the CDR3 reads CATSRDASFEQYF. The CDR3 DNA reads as TGTGCCACCAGCAGAGATGCGAGTTTCGAGCAGTACTTC.

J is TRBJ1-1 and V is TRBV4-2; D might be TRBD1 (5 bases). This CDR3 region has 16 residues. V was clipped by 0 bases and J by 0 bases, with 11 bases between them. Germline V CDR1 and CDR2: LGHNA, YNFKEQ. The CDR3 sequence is CASSQDQAGMNTEAFF. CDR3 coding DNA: TGTGCCAGCAGCCAAGATCAGGCAGGGATGAACACTGAAGCTTTCTTT.

CDR3 sequence (DNA): TGTGCCAGCAGCAGGACGATTCGGTCCTACGAGCAGTACTTC. Residues: CASSRTIRSYEQYF. The chain uses TRBV5-5 and TRBJ2-7; D unresolved. Per the germline V gene, CDR1 is SGHKS and CDR2 is YYEKEE (reference sequence). Trimming pared 4 bases from V and 1 base from J, leaving 12 bases between. This CDR3 region has 14 residues.

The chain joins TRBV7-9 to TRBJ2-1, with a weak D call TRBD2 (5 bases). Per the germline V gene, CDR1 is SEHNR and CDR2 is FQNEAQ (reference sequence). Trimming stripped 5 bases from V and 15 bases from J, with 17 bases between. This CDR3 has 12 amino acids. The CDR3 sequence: CASSPYAVAGFF. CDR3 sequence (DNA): TGTGCCAGCAGCCCATATGCTGTGGCGGGGTTCTTC.

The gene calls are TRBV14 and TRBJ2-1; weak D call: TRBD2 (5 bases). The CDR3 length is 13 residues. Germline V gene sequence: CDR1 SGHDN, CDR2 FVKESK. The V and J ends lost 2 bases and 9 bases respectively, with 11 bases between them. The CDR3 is CASSQSLGGEQFF. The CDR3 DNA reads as TGTGCCAGCAGCCAATCTCTAGGAGGTGAGCAGTTCTTC.

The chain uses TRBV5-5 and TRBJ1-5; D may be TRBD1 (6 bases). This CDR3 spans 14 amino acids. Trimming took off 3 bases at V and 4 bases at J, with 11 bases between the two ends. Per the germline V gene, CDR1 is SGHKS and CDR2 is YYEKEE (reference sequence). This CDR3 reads CASSWGGGNQPQHF. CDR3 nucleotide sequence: TGTGCCAGCAGCTGGGGAGGGGGTAATCAGCCCCAGCATTTT.

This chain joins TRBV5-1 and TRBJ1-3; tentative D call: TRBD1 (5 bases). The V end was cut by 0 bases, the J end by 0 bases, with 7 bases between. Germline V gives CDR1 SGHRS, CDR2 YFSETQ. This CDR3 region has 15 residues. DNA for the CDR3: TGCGCCAGCAGCTTGGGAGACAGCTCTGGAAACACCATATATTTT. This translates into CASSLGDSSGNTIYF.

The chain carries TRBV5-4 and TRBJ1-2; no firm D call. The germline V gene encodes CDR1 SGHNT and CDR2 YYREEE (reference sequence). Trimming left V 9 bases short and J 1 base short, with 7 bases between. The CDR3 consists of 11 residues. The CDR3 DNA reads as TGTGCCACAAAGAGTAACTATGGCTACACCTTC. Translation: CATKSNYGYTF.